This is a list of T cell receptor beta chains from one sample in a study of blood T cell repertoires in COVID-19. This table comes from immunoSEQ multiplex PCR, and its TCRdb copy is limited to in-frame clones, with some not included. In the table there are approximately 150,000 clones, 65% to 90% of which are singletons. The sequencing sample was made of peripheral blood. These receptors originate from a man in his fifties or sixties with active or convalescent COVID-19. Both conserved end residues are part of each CDR3. The D gene is left open where the match is weak. Clone size is stated in some rows and not others, as once, few, many or a class when expanded.

abundance	v_gene	d_gene	j_gene	len	CDR3aa	CDR3nt
-	TRBV7-9	-	TRBJ1-1	13	CASSAGLRTEAFF	TGTGCCAGCAGCGCAGGGCTTCGCACTGAAGCTTTCTTT
-	TRBV6-5	-	TRBJ1-1	16	CASSYSSIAGRDEAFF	TGTGCCAGCAGTTACTCCTCCATTGCGGGGCGGGATGAAGCTTTCTTT
-	TRBV7-6	-	TRBJ2-3	16	CASSLADRSGTDTQYF	TGTGCCAGCAGCTTAGCCGACAGGTCCGGTACAGATACGCAGTATTTT
-	TRBV10-1	TRBD1	TRBJ1-1	14	CASSESRGPERTFF	TGCGCCAGCAGTGAGTCGAGGGGGCCGGAACGAACTTTCTTT
-	TRBV4-1	TRBD1	TRBJ2-7	15	CASSQAGTGGYEQYF	TGCGCCAGCAGCCAAGCTGGGACAGGGGGCTACGAGCAGTACTTC
once	TRBV2	-	TRBJ2-4	15	CASNEGPLAKNIQYF	TGTGCCAGCAACGAGGGTCCCCTAGCCAAAAACATTCAGTACTTC
once	TRBV30	-	TRBJ1-5	13	CAWSVQEGQPQHF	TGTGCCTGGAGTGTACAGGAGGGCCAGCCCCAGCATTTT
-	TRBV6-2/TRBV6-3	-	TRBJ1-1	14	CASSSGDLNTEAFF	TGTGCCAGCAGTTCCGGAGACTTGAACACTGAAGCTTTCTTT
-	TRBV27	-	TRBJ2-7	13	CASSPRRRYEQYF	TGTGCCAGCAGTCCCAGGAGGCGTTACGAGCAGTACTTC
-	TRBV11-2	-	TRBJ1-1	13	CASSLGRGTEAFF	TGTGCCAGCAGCTTGGGCAGGGGAACTGAAGCTTTCTTT
-	TRBV19	-	TRBJ1-2	14	CASSIVAGPQGYTF	TGTGCCAGTAGTATTGTTGCGGGACCTCAGGGCTACACCTTC
few	TRBV6-5	-	TRBJ2-5	13	CASSSIFGETQYF	TGTGCCAGCAGTTCCATCTTCGGAGAGACCCAGTACTTC
-	TRBV6-6	-	TRBJ2-7	14	CASSYSPGSHEQYF	TGTGCCAGCAGTTACTCGCCGGGGAGCCACGAGCAGTACTTC
-	TRBV7-2	-	TRBJ1-2	13	CASSGRGAYGYTF	TGTGCCAGCAGCGGGAGGGGGGCGTACGGCTACACCTTC
-	TRBV6-5	-	TRBJ1-3	13	CASTVNSGNTIYF	TGTGCCAGCACGGTGAACTCTGGAAACACCATATATTTT
-	TRBV6-5	TRBD2	TRBJ2-2	15	CASSTGTSKIGELFF	TGTGCCAGCAGCACTGGGACTAGCAAAATCGGGGAGCTGTTTTTT
-	TRBV19	-	TRBJ1-6	15	CASSIDHQGNSPLHF	TGTGCCAGTAGTATAGATCACCAGGGAAATTCACCCCTCCACTTT
-	TRBV9	TRBD1	TRBJ1-1	19	CASSVDSKDRAWSNTEAFF	TGTGCCAGCAGCGTAGATTCTAAGGACAGGGCTTGGTCGAACACTGAAGCTTTCTTT
-	TRBV10-2	-	TRBJ2-7	17	CASSAGVGGPKSYEQYF	TGCGCCAGCAGTGCTGGGGTCGGGGGTCCGAAATCCTACGAGCAGTACTTC
-	TRBV7-8	-	TRBJ2-5	15	CASSARLESRETQYF	TGTGCCAGCAGCGCTAGACTAGAGTCAAGAGAGACCCAGTACTTC
-	TRBV2	TRBD2	TRBJ2-5	13	CASSRWGGETQYF	TGTGCCAGCAGTAGATGGGGGGGTGAGACCCAGTACTTC
-	TRBV30	TRBD2	TRBJ2-1	13	CALKRDSYNEQFF	TGTGCCTTAAAGCGGGACTCCTACAATGAGCAGTTCTTC
-	TRBV6-5	-	TRBJ2-7	13	CASKNRAYYEQYF	TGTGCCAGCAAGAACAGGGCATACTACGAGCAGTACTTC
-	TRBV11-2	-	TRBJ1-3	14	CASSFTASGNTIYF	TGTGCCAGCAGCTTTACAGCCTCTGGAAACACCATATATTTT
-	TRBV25-1	-	TRBJ1-2	13	CASSRLGDEGYTF	TGTGCCAGCAGCCGATTAGGGGATGAGGGCTACACCTTC
-	TRBV7-9	TRBD1	TRBJ2-7	15	CASSPGTEGNYEQYF	TGTGCCAGCAGCCCAGGGACAGAAGGGAACTACGAGCAGTACTTC
-	TRBV5-1	TRBD1	TRBJ2-1	15	CASSDKDRSYNEQFF	TGCGCCAGCAGCGATAAGGACAGGTCCTACAATGAGCAGTTCTTC
few	TRBV6-6	TRBD1	TRBJ1-1	14	CASRHIQGAEEAFF	TGTGCCAGCAGGCACATACAGGGGGCCGAGGAAGCTTTCTTT
-	TRBV29-1	TRBD1	TRBJ1-1	14	CSVLRGQMNTEAFF	TGCAGCGTCCTAAGGGGGCAGATGAACACTGAAGCTTTCTTT
-	TRBV12-3/TRBV12-4	-	TRBJ1-1	13	CASSMRRYTEAFF	TGTGCCAGCAGCATGAGGCGGTACACTGAAGCTTTCTTT
-	TRBV19	TRBD1	TRBJ1-5	13	CASRTGDNQPQHF	TGTGCCAGTAGGACAGGGGACAATCAGCCCCAGCATTTT
-	TRBV5-4	TRBD1	TRBJ1-1	14	CASSPGQGRGEAFF	TGTGCCAGCAGCCCAGGACAGGGTAGAGGTGAAGCTTTCTTT
-	TRBV10-3	TRBD2	TRBJ2-1	16	CAIGESGSAGINEQFF	TGTGCCATCGGGGAGTCCGGTTCAGCGGGGATCAATGAGCAGTTCTTC
-	TRBV11-2	-	TRBJ1-6	13	CASSPIRNSPLHF	TGTGCCAGCAGCCCTATTCGAAATTCACCCCTCCACTTT
-	TRBV3-1/TRBV3-2	TRBD2	TRBJ2-7	16	CASLGLAGKNTYEQYF	TGTGCCAGCCTGGGACTAGCGGGGAAAAACACCTACGAGCAGTACTTC
once	TRBV6-4	-	TRBJ2-5	13	CASRDWRQETQYF	TGTGCCAGCCGGGACTGGAGACAAGAGACCCAGTACTTC
-	TRBV9	-	TRBJ2-5	15	CASSSRSHRQETQYF	TGTGCCAGCAGCTCCCGGAGTCACCGCCAAGAGACCCAGTACTTC
-	TRBV27	-	TRBJ1-2	13	CASSLGGAHGYTF	TGTGCCAGCAGTTTGGGAGGAGCCCATGGCTACACCTTC
-	TRBV19	-	TRBJ2-3	14	CASTPEGLRDTQYF	TGTGCCAGTACTCCCGAGGGCCTCAGAGATACGCAGTATTTT
-	TRBV11-3	TRBD1	TRBJ2-7	17	CASSLAWGTGEGYEQYF	TGTGCCAGCAGCTTAGCGTGGGGGACAGGGGAAGGATACGAGCAGTACTTC
-	TRBV6-5	-	TRBJ1-2	14	CAGSTGSTVDGYTF	TGTGCCGGTTCCACAGGGAGTACTGTAGATGGCTACACCTTC
-	TRBV4-1	-	TRBJ1-1	15	CASSHGVNMNTEAFF	TGCGCCAGCAGCCACGGGGTCAACATGAACACTGAAGCTTTCTTT
-	TRBV30	-	TRBJ1-1	14	CAWIRRGGITEAFF	TGTGCCTGGATACGTAGGGGGGGTATTACTGAAGCTTTCTTT
-	TRBV10-1	TRBD2	TRBJ2-2	16	CASSGTSGIYTGELFF	TGCGCCAGCAGTGGGACTAGCGGGATTTACACCGGGGAGCTGTTTTTT
few	TRBV7-9	-	TRBJ2-1	14	CASSLQGGYNEQFF	TGTGCCAGCAGCTTACAGGGCGGTTACAATGAGCAGTTCTTC
-	TRBV2	TRBD2	TRBJ2-2	15	CASSEGRGVAGELFF	TGTGCCAGCAGTGAGGGACGGGGGGTCGCCGGGGAGCTGTTTTTT
-	TRBV9	TRBD2	TRBJ2-2	18	CASSVAPSGGAWTGELFF	TGTGCCAGCAGCGTAGCTCCTAGCGGGGGGGCTTGGACCGGGGAGCTGTTTTTT
-	TRBV9	TRBD1	TRBJ1-2	15	CASSVDNRGSGGYTF	TGTGCCAGCAGCGTAGATAACAGGGGTTCGGGCGGCTACACCTTC
-	TRBV7-2	-	TRBJ1-3	14	CASSSTTLTSPRYF	TGTGCCAGCAGCTCAACCACCCTTACTTCACCCCGATATTTT
-	TRBV7-6	-	TRBJ2-5	16	CASSLSRAGTQETQYF	TGTGCCAGCAGCTTAAGTCGAGCCGGGACTCAAGAGACCCAGTACTTC
-	TRBV29-1	-	TRBJ2-1	13	CSVVGLGGNEQFF	TGCAGCGTTGTCGGCCTAGGGGGCAATGAGCAGTTCTTC
-	TRBV6-6	-	TRBJ1-2	12	CASYYGNYGYTF	TGTGCCAGCTACTATGGAAACTATGGCTACACCTTC